Below are 23 T cell receptor beta chains sequenced from a single sample in a study of blood T cell repertoires in COVID-19. Sequencing used immunoSEQ multiplex PCR; TCRdb keeps in-frame clones, though not all of them. The sample contains 200,000 to 250,000 clones, about nine tenths of which appear only once. Sequenced: PBMCs or T cells enriched from blood (not recorded which). The receptors derive from a woman between 45 and 65 years old in a cohort exposed to, infected with or recovered from COVID-19 (not recorded which).

This clone was seen a single time. The chain couples TRBV2 to TRBJ1-4; 7 positions match TRBD1. Looked up from germline, CDR1 is SNHLY and CDR2 is FYNNEI. This CDR3 region has 16 residues. The V gene end was trimmed by 7 bases and the J gene end by 0 bases; junction bases not matched to a gene: 8. CDR3 residues: CASNRDRLTTNEKLFF. DNA of the CDR3: TGTGCCAGCAACCGGGACAGACTAACAACTAATGAAAAACTGTTTTTT.

The chain is built from TRBV5-1 and TRBJ1-1, with TRBD1 as a possible D gene (5 bases). Trimming took 0 bases from V and 2 from J, leaving 11 bases between them. The CDR3 runs to 15 residues. Looked up from germline, CDR1 is SGHRS and CDR2 is YFSETQ. DNA for the CDR3: TGCGCCAGCAGCTTGGATGGCAGGGTAAACACTGAAGCTTTCTTT. This translates into CASSLDGRVNTEAFF.

The genes are TRBV5-1 and TRBJ2-3, with TRBD2 identical over 8 bases. The ends lost 5 bases at V and 0 bases at J; junction bases unmatched: 5. The CDR3 is 15 amino acids. Germline values: CDR1 SGHRS, CDR2 YFSETQ. The CDR3 sequence: CASRATGGSTDTQYF. For the CDR3, the DNA is TGCGCCAGCAGAGCGACGGGGGGGAGCACAGATACGCAGTATTTT.

This chain uses TRBV28 with TRBJ1-5, with TRBD1 identical over 9 bases. This CDR3 comprises 17 residues. V trimming: 4 bases; J trimming: 1 base; junction bases outside the gene matches: 8. The germline CDR1 and CDR2 sequences are MDHEN and SYDVKM. The CDR3 protein is CASSSVQGATSNQPQHF. The CDR3 DNA reads as TGTGCCAGCAGTTCCGTACAGGGGGCCACCAGCAATCAGCCCCAGCATTTT.

V usage is TRBV30 and J usage is TRBJ1-4; D perhaps matches TRBD1 (6 bases). Germline V gene data show CDR1 as GTSNPN and CDR2 as SVGIG (reference sequence). CDR3 length: 14 amino acids. Trimming cost V 2 bases and J 8 bases, with 15 bases left between them. CDR3 DNA: TGTGCCTGGAGTAGAACGGACAGAAGGGAAAAACTGTTTTTT. This translates into CAWSRTDRREKLFF.

This sequence joins TRBV27 and TRBJ2-5; D is unclear. CDR3 length equals 12 residues. Trimming left V 4 bases short and J 7 bases short, with 10 bases between. Germline V lookup: CDR1 MNHEY, CDR2 SMNVEV (reference sequence). In DNA form, the CDR3 reads TGTGCCAGCAGTTACTATGTGGGGACCCAGTACTTC. Translation gives CASSYYVGTQYF.

The chain carries TRBV10-3 and TRBJ2-5, with 7 bases identical to TRBD1. Per the germline V gene, CDR1 is ENHRY and CDR2 is SYGVKD. The CDR3 length is 13 residues. The ends lost 10 bases at V and 0 bases at J; junction bases unmatched: 5. CDR3 coding DNA: TGTGCCACCAGGGGACAGAACCAAGAGACCCAGTACTTC. Translating gives CATRGQNQETQYF.

The V gene is TRBV5-4, the J gene TRBJ2-1; possible D gene TRBD1, 6 bases. This CDR3 spans 14 amino acids. The germline CDR1 and CDR2 sequences are SGHNT and YYREEE (reference sequence). Trimming pared 2 bases from V and 1 base from J, leaving 7 bases between. The CDR3 coding sequence is TGTGCCAGCAGCTTAAGGGGGTCCTACAATGAGCAGTTCTTC. Protein: CASSLRGSYNEQFF.

The CDR3 DNA reads TGTGCCAGCAGCACCCCGGGGGGCAACTACAATGAGCAGTTCTTC. Encoded protein: CASSTPGGNYNEQFF. The chain is built from TRBV9 and TRBJ2-1; D might be TRBD2 (7 bases). Germline V CDR1 and CDR2: SGDLS, YYNGEE. The CDR3 contains 15 residues. V was clipped by 4 bases and J by 3 bases, with 14 bases between them.

The chain joins TRBV2 to TRBJ1-6; TRBD1 is a possible D gene (6 bases). Trimming left V 2 bases short and J 2 bases short, with 7 bases between. CDR1 and CDR2 (germline): SNHLY, FYNNEI. The CDR3 runs to 15 residues. Here the CDR3 reads CASSERQAYNSPLHF. Written as DNA, the CDR3 is TGTGCCAGCAGTGAAAGACAGGCCTATAATTCACCCCTCCACTTT. Using reference TRBV2 and TRBJ1-6 for the parts outside the CDR3, the full variable domain is EPEVTQTPSHQVTQMGQEVILRCVPISNHLYFYWYRQILGQKVEFLVSFYNNEISEKSEIFDDQFSVERPDGSNFTLKIRSTKLEDSAMYFCASSERQAYNSPLHFGNGTRLTVT.

The rearrangement joins TRBV21-1 to TRBJ2-3; the table's D call, TRBD1, was not checked against the DNA. TRBV21-1 constitutes a pseudogene. The CDR3 loop spans 16 amino acids. Here the CDR3 reads CASSKPRELRTDTQYF. CDR3 DNA: TGTGCCAGCAGCAAGCCCAGGGAACTGCGCACAGATACGCAGTATTTT.

The chain links TRBV9 to TRBJ2-1; TRBD2 aligns across 9 bases. Germline CDR1 is SGDLS and CDR2 is YYNGEE. The V segment lost 2 bases and the J segment 7 bases; nucleotides outside the gene matches: 10. This CDR3 region has 16 residues. The CDR3 region is CASSVGRLAVENEQFF. In DNA, the CDR3 is TGTGCCAGCAGCGTCGGGAGACTAGCGGTAGAAAATGAGCAGTTCTTC.

The gene calls are TRBV11-2 and TRBJ2-1, with D possibly matching TRBD2 (6 bases). The CDR3 extends over 16 amino acids. Trimming stripped 6 bases from V and 6 bases from J, with 21 bases between. CDR1 is SGHAT and CDR2 is FQNNGV in the germline V gene. The CDR3 DNA reads TGTGCCAGCAGGCGTACCCTTCGGCGGGGAAGCAATGAGCAGTTCTTC. Residues: CASRRTLRRGSNEQFF.

The chain combines TRBV5-8 with TRBJ1-4, with a weak D call TRBD1 (5 bases). V was pared by 4 bases and J by 0 bases, with 13 bases between. Germline CDR1 reads SGHTS; CDR2 reads YDEGEE. The length of the CDR3 is 16 residues. DNA for the CDR3: TGTGCCAGCAGCCTCGGGGGGAAGCCAACTAATGAAAAACTGTTTTTT. It yields the protein CASSLGGKPTNEKLFF.

The V gene is TRBV10-3, the J gene TRBJ2-3; TRBD2 matches at 7 bases. Germline V gives CDR1 ENHRY, CDR2 SYGVKD. The CDR3 loop spans 15 amino acids. J lost 4 bases, V lost 6 bases, and 10 bases had no gene match. The CDR3 loop is CAIRFSRAGADTQYF. CDR3 nucleotides: TGTGCCATCAGGTTTAGCCGGGCGGGGGCAGATACGCAGTATTTT.

V usage is TRBV6-5 and J usage is TRBJ1-5; D is ambiguous. CDR3 length: 14 amino acids. Per the germline V gene, CDR1 is MNHEY and CDR2 is SVGAGI. V shed 6 bases and J shed 4 bases, with 13 bases lying between them. The CDR3 here is CASRDGRYNQPQHF. DNA for the CDR3: TGTGCCAGCAGGGACGGGAGATATAATCAGCCCCAGCATTTT.

Only a few counts were recorded for this clone. The V and J genes are TRBV11-2 and TRBJ1-1; perhaps TRBD1 as D (6 bases). V shed 5 bases and J shed 10 bases, with 20 bases lying between them. The CDR3 extends over 14 amino acids. Per germline, CDR1 SGHAT and CDR2 FQNNGV. As DNA, the CDR3 is TGTGCCAGCAGCGAGAGAACCGGGTCCAGGGGAGCTTTCTTT. Protein: CASSERTGSRGAFF. The whole variable domain, remainder taken from reference TRBV11-2 and TRBJ1-1, is EAGVAQSPRYKIIEKRQSVAFWCNPISGHATLYWYQQILGQGPKLLIQFQNNGVVDDSQLPKDRFSAERLKGVDSTLKIQPAKLEDSAVYLCASSERTGSRGAFFGQGTRLTVV.

This clone was counted a single time. This chain joins TRBV13 and TRBJ2-3; 12 nucleotides align to TRBD2. V lost 5 bases and J lost 8; bases outside the gene matches: 5. Germline V gene data show CDR1 as PRHDT and CDR2 as FYEKMQ (reference sequence). CDR3 size: 14 residues. This CDR3 is CASSPRTSGATQYF. The CDR3 DNA reads as TGTGCCAGCAGCCCTAGGACTAGCGGGGCTACGCAGTATTTT. Supplemented by reference TRBV13 and TRBJ2-3, the full variable domain reads AAGVIQSPRHLIKEKRETATLKCYPIPRHDTVYWYQQGPGQDPQFLISFYEKMQSDKGSIPDRFSAQQFSDYHSELNMSSLELGDSALYFCASSPRTSGATQYFGPGTRLTVL.

This chain joins TRBV3-1 (or the pseudogene TRBV3-2) and TRBJ1-1; perhaps TRBD1 as D (5 bases). The CDR3 sequence is 13 residues long. CDR1 LGHDT and CDR2 YNNKEL come from the germline V gene (reference sequence). V gave up 4 bases and J gave up 4 bases, with 10 bases separating them. The CDR3 loop is CASSPREGTEAFF. In DNA, the CDR3 is TGTGCCAGCAGCCCCAGGGAAGGCACTGAAGCTTTCTTT.

The chain recombines TRBV18 with TRBJ2-1, with D maybe TRBD1 (5 bases). Germline lookup yields CDR1 KGHSH and CDR2 LQKENI. Trimming removed 2 bases from V and 0 bases from J, with 11 bases in between. The CDR3 runs 16 residues. This CDR3 is CASSPSQVPSYNEQFF. CDR3 coding DNA: TGTGCCAGCTCACCATCACAGGTCCCCTCCTACAATGAGCAGTTCTTC.

This clone was observed once. This chain links TRBV28 with TRBJ2-7; unclear D gene. The CDR3 sequence is 13 residues long. Trimming took 11 bases from V and 7 from J, leaving 21 bases between them. The germline V gene encodes CDR1 MDHEN and CDR2 SYDVKM. The CDR3 DNA reads as TGTGCCTCCCGATTCCGGCGGCCTGAGGAGCAGTACTTC. Translating gives CASRFRRPEEQYF.

The chain couples TRBV6-5 to TRBJ2-5; 9 bases map to TRBD1. Germline V gene sequence: CDR1 MNHEY, CDR2 SVGAGI. There are 14 residues in the CDR3. The J segment lost 1 base and the V segment lost 6 bases, leaving 3 bases of the junction unmatched. Here the CDR3 reads CASRTGGFQETQYF. CDR3 in DNA: TGTGCCAGCAGGACAGGGGGATTCCAAGAGACCCAGTACTTC.

The chain couples TRBV9 to TRBJ1-2; D call uncertain. V was trimmed by 0 bases and J by 3 bases, leaving 6 bases between them. CDR1 is SGDLS and CDR2 is YYNGEE in the germline V gene. The CDR3 runs to 13 residues. Here the CDR3 reads CASSVDSYYGYTF. CDR3 DNA: TGTGCCAGCAGCGTAGATAGTTACTATGGCTACACCTTC.